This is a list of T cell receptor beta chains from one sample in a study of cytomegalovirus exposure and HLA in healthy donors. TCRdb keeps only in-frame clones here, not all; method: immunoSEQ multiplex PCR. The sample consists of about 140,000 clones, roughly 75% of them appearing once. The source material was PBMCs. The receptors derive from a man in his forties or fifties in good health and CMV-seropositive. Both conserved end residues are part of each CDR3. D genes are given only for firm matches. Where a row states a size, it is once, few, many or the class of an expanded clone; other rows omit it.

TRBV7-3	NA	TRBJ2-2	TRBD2	TGTGCCAGCAGCTTATCGGGAGGGGACACCGGGGAGCTGTTTTTT	CASSLSGGDTGELFF
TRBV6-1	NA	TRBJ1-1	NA	TGTGCCAGCAGTCAAGGGTGGGACACGAACACTGAAGCTTTCTTT	CASSQGWDTNTEAFF
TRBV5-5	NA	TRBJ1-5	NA	TGTGCCAGCAGCTTGCGCGTTACGACAGGCAGCAATCAGCCCCAGCATTTT	CASSLRVTTGSNQPQHF
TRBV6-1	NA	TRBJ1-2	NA	TGTGCCAGCACGGGACGCCGGGAGACTTGGGGCTACACCTTC	CASTGRRETWGYTF
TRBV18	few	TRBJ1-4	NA	TGTGCCAGCTCACCGGGACTTACCGCGTCAACTAATGAAAAACTGTTTTTT	CASSPGLTASTNEKLFF
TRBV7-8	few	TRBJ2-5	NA	TGTGCCAGCAGCTTAGCGTTGACGACATCGGCAGAGACCCAGTACTTC	CASSLALTTSAETQYF
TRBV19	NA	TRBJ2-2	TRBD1	TGTGCCAGTAGTATTACAGGGGGCAGGGTGACCGGGGAGCTGTTTTTT	CASSITGGRVTGELFF
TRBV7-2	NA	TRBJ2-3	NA	TGTGCCAGCAGCTCCAACGTAGCAGATACGCAGTATTTT	CASSSNVADTQYF
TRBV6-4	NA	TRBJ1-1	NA	TGTGCCAGCAGTGACTCAGGGTGGGGGGACACTGAAGCTTTCTTT	CASSDSGWGDTEAFF
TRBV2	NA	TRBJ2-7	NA	TGTGCCAGCACAACCCGCAGGGGTTACGAGCAGTACTTC	CASTTRRGYEQYF
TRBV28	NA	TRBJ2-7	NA	TGTGCCAGCAGTACCTCATCAGACAAACCCGTGGCCTACGAGCAGTACTTC	CASSTSSDKPVAYEQYF
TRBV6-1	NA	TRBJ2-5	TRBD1	TGTGCCAGCAGGAGAGAGGGGGCTTCTGGAGAGACCCAGTACTTC	CASRREGASGETQYF
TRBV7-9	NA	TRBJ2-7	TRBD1	TGTGCCAGCAGCACCACAGGGGGTGGCTACGAGCAGTACTTC	CASSTTGGGYEQYF
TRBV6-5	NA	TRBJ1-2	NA	TGTGCCAGCAGTACTTGGGACACTCGTTATGGCTACACCTTC	CASSTWDTRYGYTF
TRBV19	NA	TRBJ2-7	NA	TGTGCCAGTAGCCCGGGGACCTACGAGCAGTACTTC	CASSPGTYEQYF
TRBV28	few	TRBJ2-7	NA	TGTGCCAGCAGCCAAACCGGGTCAGCCTACGAGCAGTACTTC	CASSQTGSAYEQYF
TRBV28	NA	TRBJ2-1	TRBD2	TGTGCCAGCAGTTTCTGGGGAGGTAGCGGGAGGGCCGGGGCCACTGAGCAGTTCTTC	CASSFWGGSGRAGATEQFF
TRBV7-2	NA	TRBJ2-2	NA	TGTGCCAGCAGCTTCAGTCCTAACACCGGGGAGCTGTTTTTT	CASSFSPNTGELFF
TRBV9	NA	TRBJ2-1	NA	TGTGCCAGCAGCTTCCGACAGATCGGGGGCTCCTACAATGAGCAGTTCTTC	CASSFRQIGGSYNEQFF
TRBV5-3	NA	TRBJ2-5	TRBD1	TGTGCCAGAATTCGCGAGGGGGCCCCCCAAGAGACCCAGTACTTC	CARIREGAPQETQYF
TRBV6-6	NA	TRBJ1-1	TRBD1	TGTGCCACCCGGACAGGGAATAAACTGAGTGAAGCTTTCTTT	CATRTGNKLSEAFF
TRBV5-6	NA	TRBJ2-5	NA	TGTGCCAGCAGCTCCCCGGGGACATATCAAGAGACCCAGTACTTC	CASSSPGTYQETQYF
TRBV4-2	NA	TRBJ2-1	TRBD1	TGTGCCAGCAGTATCGACAGGGGGCGCGTCAATGAGCAGTTCTTC	CASSIDRGRVNEQFF
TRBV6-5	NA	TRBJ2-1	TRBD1	TGTGCCAGCAGTGGCCGGGACAGGGGGCTTTCGGGGCAGTTCTTC	CASSGRDRGLSGQFF
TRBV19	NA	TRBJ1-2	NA	TGTGCCAGTAGGGCAACAGGATGGTATGGCTACACCTTC	CASRATGWYGYTF
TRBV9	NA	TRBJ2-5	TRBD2	TGTGCCAGCAGCGTCAGGGGCGGGAGGGCCAGAGAGACCCAGTACTTC	CASSVRGGRARETQYF
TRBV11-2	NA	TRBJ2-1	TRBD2	TGTGCCAGCAGCTCGATGGACTTGGTAGCGGGAGGGTTCTTC	CASSSMDLVAGGFF
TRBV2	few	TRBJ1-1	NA	TGTGCCAGCAGAGACAGAAGAGACACTGAAGCTTTCTTT	CASRDRRDTEAFF
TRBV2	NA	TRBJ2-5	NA	TGTGCCGGTAGGAGTCCGGGAAAAGCGACCCAGTACTTC	CAGRSPGKATQYF
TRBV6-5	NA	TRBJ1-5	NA	TGTGCCAGCAGTCTTACCATAGGGGGCAATCAGCCCCAGCATTTT	CASSLTIGGNQPQHF
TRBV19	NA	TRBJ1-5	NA	TGTGCCAGTAGTATAGAACAGGGCAATCAGCCCCAGCATTTT	CASSIEQGNQPQHF
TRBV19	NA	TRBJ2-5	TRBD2	TGTGCCAGTAGTATCCTCACGGGCGGTGCGGGAGTGACCCAGTACTTC	CASSILTGGAGVTQYF
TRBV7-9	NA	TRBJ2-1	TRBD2	TGTGCCAGCAGCTTAGAACCTGCGGGAGATTACAATGAGCAGTTCTTC	CASSLEPAGDYNEQFF
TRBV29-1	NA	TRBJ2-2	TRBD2	TGCAGCGTTCCTAGCGGGAGTTGGGCCGGGGAGCTGTTTTTT	CSVPSGSWAGELFF
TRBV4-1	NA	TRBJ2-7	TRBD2	TGCGCCAGCAGCCAAGATCTAGCGGGGGGGCCGTACGAGCAGTACTTC	CASSQDLAGGPYEQYF
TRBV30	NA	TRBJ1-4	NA	TGTGCCTGGAGTGTGTCAGGTGAAAAACTGTTTTTT	CAWSVSGEKLFF
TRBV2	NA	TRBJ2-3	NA	TGTGCCAGCAGTGAAGGGGGGGAAGATACGCAGTATTTT	CASSEGGEDTQYF
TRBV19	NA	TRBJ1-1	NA	TGTGCCAGTAGTATATACAGGGTGGGCACTGAAGCTTTCTTT	CASSIYRVGTEAFF
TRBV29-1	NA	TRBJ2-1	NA	TGCAGCGTTGTAAAGGGGCCTAGCTCCTACAATGAGCAGTTCTTC	CSVVKGPSSYNEQFF
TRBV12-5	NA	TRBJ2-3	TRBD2	TGTGCTAGTGGTTTGGGGGACTACCACACAGATACGCAGTATTTT	CASGLGDYHTDTQYF
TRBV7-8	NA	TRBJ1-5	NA	TGTGCCAGCAGCTTATCGGCAGGGCGTCGAAGCAATCAGCCCCAGCATTTT	CASSLSAGRRSNQPQHF